Listed below are T cell receptor beta chains from one sample, sequenced in a study of radiotherapy plus CTLA-4 blockade in lung cancer. TCRdb's table, derived via immunoSEQ multiplex PCR, lists solely in-frame clones and lacks some. The table includes over 80,000 clones, 80% to 85% detected once. The sequences come from peripheral blood, collected from a patient treated with radiotherapy plus ipilimumab. All receptors come from a human donor with non-small cell lung cancer who had stable disease on radiotherapy plus ipilimumab. Both conserved end residues are part of each CDR3. A D gene is named only where the DNA matches it firmly. Size tells how often a clone was seen (once, few, many) or the class of an expanded clone, and some rows leave it out.

cdr3_length d_call clone_size j_call v_call cdr3_nt cdr3_aa
16 - once TRBJ2-2 TRBV11-2 TGTGCCAGCAGCTTAACGACAGGGAGGAGCACCGGGGAGCTGTTTTTT CASSLTTGRSTGELFF
14 - - TRBJ1-1 TRBV19 TGTGCCAGCAGGGCGCTCGGGAGCAACACTGAAGCTTTCTTT CASRALGSNTEAFF
15 - - TRBJ2-3 TRBV7-7 TGTGCTAGCAGCTTTTCCCTGGGGGACACAGATACGCAGTATTTT CASSFSLGDTDTQYF
14 - - TRBJ2-7 TRBV28 TGTGCCAGCAGACGGGCAGGGGCCGTGGACGAGCAGTACTTC CASRRAGAVDEQYF
14 - - TRBJ2-7 TRBV4-1 TGCGCCAGCAGCCAAGATTTTGCTCTTGGCGAGCAGTACTTC CASSQDFALGEQYF
16 - - TRBJ2-3 TRBV11-3 TGTGCCAGCAGCTTAGGTACGGGCCGGAGCACAGATACGCAGTATTTT CASSLGTGRSTDTQYF
15 - - TRBJ2-3 TRBV7-9 TGTGCCAGCAGCTTCCGCAGGGGAGCAAGAGATACGCAGTATTTT CASSFRRGARDTQYF
16 - few TRBJ2-2 TRBV7-9 TGTGCCAGCAGCTTAGACAGGCTCCGGAGAACCGGGGAGCTGTTTTTT CASSLDRLRRTGELFF
16 TRBD2 - TRBJ2-1 TRBV19 TGTGCCAGTAGTATCCGAGCTAGCGGGGGGGCCTATGAGCAGTTCTTC CASSIRASGGAYEQFF
15 TRBD1 - TRBJ1-5 TRBV6-5 TGTGCCAGCAGTAAAACAGGGGCTGGGGGACAGCCCCAGCATTTT CASSKTGAGGQPQHF
17 - once TRBJ2-1 TRBV9 TGTGCCAGCAGCGTGTACCCTGCTGTGGGGACATACAATGAGCAGTTCTTC CASSVYPAVGTYNEQFF
17 TRBD1 - TRBJ1-5 TRBV28 TGTGCCAGCAGTACAACCGGGACAGGTAATAGCAATCAGCCCCAGCATTTT CASSTTGTGNSNQPQHF
14 - - TRBJ1-6 TRBV9 TGTGCCAGCAGCCTCCAGGGGTTGTCGGATCCCCTCCACTTT CASSLQGLSDPLHF
16 TRBD2 - TRBJ2-5 TRBV5-1 TGCGCCAGCAGTTCTACTAGCGGCCAGTACCAAGAGACCCAGTACTTC CASSSTSGQYQETQYF
15 TRBD1 - TRBJ1-4 TRBV2 TGTGCCAGCAGAACCCAGGGGGCGGCTAATGAAAAACTGTTTTTT CASRTQGAANEKLFF
13 - - TRBJ1-1 TRBV9 TGTGCCAGCAAGCTGGGGCCCACCGGTGAAGCTTTCTTT CASKLGPTGEAFF
13 - - TRBJ2-7 TRBV2 TGTGCCAGCAGTGAACAACAGCTCTACGAGCAGTACTTC CASSEQQLYEQYF
16 - - TRBJ1-2 TRBV5-1 TGCGCCAGCAGCCCGGGGGCCCACTCCCCGCAATATGGCTACACCTTC CASSPGAHSPQYGYTF
15 TRBD1 - TRBJ2-1 TRBV5-1 TGCGCCAGCAGGGAAGGACAGGGGGAGTTCAATGAGCAGTTCTTC CASREGQGEFNEQFF
15 - - TRBJ2-1 TRBV9 TGTGCCAGCAGCCACCCCGGGACCCTCTGGAATGAGCAGTTCTTC CASSHPGTLWNEQFF
19 TRBD2 - TRBJ2-1 TRBV2 TGTGCCAGCAGTGAACACTCCCTGGGCGCGGGAGAGTCCTACAATGAGCAGTTCTTC CASSEHSLGAGESYNEQFF
15 TRBD1 - TRBJ2-3 TRBV5-4 TGTGCCAGCAGCCACGGGACAGTAAGGACAGATACGCAGTATTTT CASSHGTVRTDTQYF
15 - - TRBJ1-3 TRBV28 TGTGCCAGCAGTTTGGCCTGGGACTCTGGAAACACCATATATTTT CASSLAWDSGNTIYF
17 TRBD1 once TRBJ1-1 TRBV19 TGTGCCAGTAGTAGGGGGAGACTAGGACAGGGGAACACTGAAGCTTTCTTT CASSRGRLGQGNTEAFF
15 - once TRBJ2-6 TRBV2 TGTGCCAGCAGTCCCGACATCTCTGGGGCCAACGTCCTGACTTTC CASSPDISGANVLTF
13 TRBD1 once TRBJ2-1 TRBV5-1 TGCGCCTGCCGGGACAGGGATTACAATGAGCAGTTCTTC CACRDRDYNEQFF
14 - - TRBJ1-5 TRBV6-6 TGTGCCAGCAGCCCGGACCTATTCAATCAGCCCCAGCATTTT CASSPDLFNQPQHF
14 - - TRBJ1-1 TRBV7-3 TGTGCCAGCAGCTTAGGTCCAAGGAACACTGAAGCTTTCTTT CASSLGPRNTEAFF
15 - - TRBJ1-3 TRBV5-1 TGCGCCAGCAGCCCTCTGGCCCTCTCTGGAAACACCATATATTTT CASSPLALSGNTIYF
13 - once TRBJ1-5 TRBV21-1 TGTGCCAGCAGCAAGGCCAGGGAAAAGCCCCAGCATTTT CASSKAREKPQHF
14 - - TRBJ1-2 TRBV28 TGTGCCAGCACCATTACTAGGGGAACCTATGGCTACACCTTC CASTITRGTYGYTF
14 - - TRBJ2-3 TRBV18 TGTGCCAGCTCAGAAGGAGGGGGCACAGATACGCAGTATTTT CASSEGGGTDTQYF
11 - - TRBJ2-1 TRBV6-1 TGTGCCAGCAGTGATCAGGGGGAGCAGTTCTTC CASSDQGEQFF
15 - - TRBJ1-4 TRBV7-8 TGTGCCAGCAGCCCCACCAGCCGGGGACGGGAAAAACTGTTTTTT CASSPTSRGREKLFF
15 - - TRBJ2-1 TRBV7-6 TGTGCCAGCAGCTTAGTGACGGCAACCTACAATGAGCAGTTCTTC CASSLVTATYNEQFF
14 - - TRBJ1-2 TRBV5-6 TGTGCCAGCAGCCGAGACTCAGGAGACTATGGCTACACCTTC CASSRDSGDYGYTF
11 - - TRBJ2-5 TRBV21-1 TGTGCCACCAACCTTAGGGAGACCCAGTACTTC CATNLRETQYF
19 TRBD1 once TRBJ2-6 TRBV7-9 TGTGCCAGCAGCTTTAGCGACAGGGGGCGTTTCTCTGGGGCCAACGTCCTGACTTTC CASSFSDRGRFSGANVLTF
16 TRBD2 - TRBJ2-2 TRBV5-6 TGTGCCAGCAAATTGTTCGGGGAGGGAAGCACCGGGGAGCTGTTTTTT CASKLFGEGSTGELFF
16 TRBD1 - TRBJ2-1 TRBV11-2 TGTGCCAGCAGCTTGGGACAGACCCTTTCCTACAATGAGCAGTTCTTC CASSLGQTLSYNEQFF
14 TRBD2 - TRBJ2-3 TRBV28 TGTGCCACCGCACTAGCGCCACGCACAGATACGCAGTATTTT CATALAPRTDTQYF
14 - - TRBJ1-3 TRBV6-1 TGTGCCAGCAGTCCCGCAGGGGCTGGAAACACCATATATTTT CASSPAGAGNTIYF
13 TRBD1 - TRBJ1-2 TRBV6-5 TGTGCCAGCACAGGGACAGGGGGAGATGGCTACACCTTC CASTGTGGDGYTF
15 - - TRBJ2-7 TRBV30 TGTGCCTGGAGTGTCACGGGACTCCGGTCCTACGAGCAGTACTTC CAWSVTGLRSYEQYF
15 TRBD2 - TRBJ2-7 TRBV19 TGTGCCAGTAGTACGACTAGCGGGACGCCCTACGAGCAGTACTTC CASSTTSGTPYEQYF
14 - once TRBJ1-6 TRBV10-1 TGCGCCAGCAGTGAGTGGGCCCGGGACTCACCCCTCCACTTT CASSEWARDSPLHF
16 TRBD1 - TRBJ2-3 TRBV9 TGTGCCAGCAGCGTGGGGGACAGGCCTATTGCAGATACGCAGTATTTT CASSVGDRPIADTQYF
13 - - TRBJ2-5 TRBV5-1 TGCGCCAGCAGCTACAGGGAGTCGGAGACCCAGTACTTC CASSYRESETQYF
13 - - TRBJ1-4 TRBV30 TGTGCCTGGAGTCGGGACACAAATGAAAAACTGTTTTTT CAWSRDTNEKLFF
15 - - TRBJ1-4 TRBV5-1 TGCGCCAGCAGCTTAACAGCTGCAACTAATGAAAAACTGTTTTTT CASSLTAATNEKLFF
15 TRBD1 - TRBJ2-1 TRBV6-5 TGTGCCAGCAGTTACGGACAGGGTCGGAACAATGAGCAGTTCTTC CASSYGQGRNNEQFF
13 - - TRBJ1-1 TRBV7-3 TGTGCCAGCAGCTTTGAGTCGAACACTGAAGCTTTCTTT CASSFESNTEAFF
16 TRBD1 - TRBJ1-1 TRBV6-5 TGTGCCAGCAGTTACAGGGCGGCAGGGGGCAACACTGAAGCTTTCTTT CASSYRAAGGNTEAFF
12 - - TRBJ2-7 TRBV11-3 TGTGCCAGCAGCTTAGTTCTCGGGGAGCAGTACTTC CASSLVLGEQYF
14 TRBD1 once TRBJ1-1 TRBV6-5 TGTGCCAGCAGCATCGACAGGGAGGGCACTGAAGCTTTCTTT CASSIDREGTEAFF
14 TRBD2 few TRBJ2-7 TRBV9 TGTGCCAGCAGCATCGGGACTAGCAGCTACGAGCAGTACTTC CASSIGTSSYEQYF
14 - - TRBJ1-2 TRBV4-1 TGCGCCAGCAGCCAAGGGCAGGGGTACTATGGCTACACCTTC CASSQGQGYYGYTF
13 TRBD2 once TRBJ2-3 TRBV29-1 TGCAGCTCTGAGGGGACTAGCGGGGATACGCAGTATTTT CSSEGTSGDTQYF
15 TRBD2 - TRBJ2-2 TRBV7-2 TGTGCCAGCAGGTTGGGACTAGCGGCCACCGGGGAGCTGTTTTTT CASRLGLAATGELFF